The 13 T cell receptor beta chains given below trace back to one sample, sequenced in a study of regulatory T cells in long-lasting Graves disease. Time point defined: persistent/refractory GD, antithyroid drugs over 5 years with positive TRAb. Isolated PBMC RNA provided the starting material for the TCR library. iRepertoire HTBI primers and Arm-PCR of CDR3 regions built TCR beta libraries. A single record per CDR3 protein comes from TCRdb applying MiXCR to the multiplex PCR reads. The data hold approximately 400,000 distinct CDR3 sequences, with 23% observed a single time. Sequenced here: peripheral blood mononuclear cells (PBMCs), sampled when the disease was refractory, from a patient treated with antithyroid drugs. The source of these receptors is a female donor with Graves disease.

Only a few counts were recorded for this clonotype. The J gene is TRBJ1-2, the V gene TRBV3-1; D is unclear. The CDR3 sequence is 11 residues long. V gave up 4 bases and J gave up 10 bases, with 10 bases separating them. Looked up from germline, CDR1 is LGHDT and CDR2 is YNNKEL (reference sequence). CDR3 amino acids: CASSPGEHYTF. CDR3 coding DNA: TGTGCCAGCAGCCCCGGGGAGCACTACACCTTC. Drawing the rest from reference TRBV3-1 and TRBJ1-2, the complete variable domain is DTAVSQTPKYLVTQMGNDKSIKCEQNLGHDTMYWYKQDSKKFLKIMFSYNNKELIINETVPNRFSPKSPDKAHLNLHINSLELGDSAVYFCASSPGEHYTFGSGTRLTVV.

In its sample, this clonotype was seen a few times. This sequence joins TRBV12-3 or TRBV12-4 and TRBJ1-6, with 7 bases lining up with TRBD1. V lost 1 base to trimming and J lost 8 bases; unmatched junction nucleotides: 5. The CDR3 sequence is 15 residues long. The CDR3 spells CASSLGDRVDSPLHF. The CDR3 coding sequence is TGTGCCAGCAGTTTAGGAGACAGGGTTGATTCACCCCTCCACTTT.

The CDR3 region has the DNA TGTGCCAGCAGTTTAGGGCGGGTCACAGATACGCAGTATTTT. Amino acids: CASSLGRVTDTQYF. The V gene is TRBV12-3 or TRBV12-4, the J gene TRBJ2-3; D perhaps matches TRBD2 (5 bases). The V end lost 1 base, the J end lost 2 bases, and 7 bases lay between the germline ends. CDR3 length equals 14 residues.

This clonotype was counted only a few times. V is TRBV28 and J is TRBJ2-2; D is undetermined. CDR3 length: 17 residues. The germline V gene has CDR1 MDHEN and CDR2 SYDVKM. Trimming shortened V by 3 bases and J by 0 bases, and 14 bases separated the two germline ends. CDR3 sequence (DNA): TGTGCCAGCAGTTTCCCCGCGACTGGCGCGAACACCGGGGAGCTGTTTTTT. Its translation is CASSFPATGANTGELFF.

This clonotype was found a few times. V is TRBV7-8 and J is TRBJ1-1; D is undetermined. Germline CDR1 reads SGHVS; CDR2 reads FQNEAQ. This CDR3 is 14 amino acids long. The V gene lost 5 bases and the J gene lost 0 bases, with 10 bases spanning the gap. The DNA for the CDR3 is TGTGCCAGCAGCCCCCGATCTTTGAACACTGAAGCTTTCTTT. Amino acid sequence: CASSPRSLNTEAFF.

As concerns this clonotype: A much larger clone is a single base away; this may be a read error. The DNA for the CDR3 is TGTGCCACCAGCAGAGATCAGAGAGCATATGGCTACACCTTC. Residues: CATSRDQRAYGYTF. The chain couples TRBV15 to TRBJ1-2; D is unclear. CDR1 and CDR2 (germline): LNHNV, YYDKDF (reference sequence). The CDR3 sequence is 14 residues long. V was clipped by 0 bases and J by 5 bases, with 10 bases between them.

Of note for this clonotype: A much bigger clone sits one base away, suggesting this may be a read error. The chain carries TRBV6-5 and TRBJ1-1, with TRBD1 identical over 8 bases. Germline CDR1 and CDR2: MNHEY and SVGAGI. Trimming cost V 2 bases and J 3 bases; bases outside gene matches: 14. The CDR3 loop spans 18 amino acids. The CDR3 region is CASSYTTSRTGRDTEAFF. The CDR3 region has the DNA TGTGCCAGCAGTTACACGACCTCCCGGACAGGGCGGGACACTGAAGCTTTCTTT.

This clonotype occurred many times. The chain combines TRBV28 with TRBJ1-2; D not certain. The CDR3 spans 15 residues. The germline CDR1 and CDR2 sequences are MDHEN and SYDVKM. V was clipped by 9 bases and J by 5 bases, with 22 bases between them. This chain's CDR3 is CASGIQPGRSYGYTF. The CDR3 DNA sequence: TGTGCCAGTGGCATACAACCCGGACGGAGTTATGGCTACACCTTC.

The chain joins TRBV2 to TRBJ2-2, with D unresolved. V was cut by 6 bases and J by 6 bases, with 14 bases left in between. CDR3 length equals 14 residues. Germline CDR1 is SNHLY and CDR2 is FYNNEI. In DNA form, the CDR3 reads TGTGCCAGCAGCGGAGTAATCGGCGCCGGGGAGCTGTTTTTT. As protein: CASSGVIGAGELFF. The variable domain in full, completed from reference TRBV2 and TRBJ2-2, reads EPEVTQTPSHQVTQMGQEVILRCVPISNHLYFYWYRQILGQKVEFLVSFYNNEISEKSEIFDDQFSVERPDGSNFTLKIRSTKLEDSAMYFCASSGVIGAGELFFGEGSRLTVL.

This clonotype has at least ten counts. The V and J genes are TRBV2 and TRBJ1-1; tentatively, D is TRBD1 (6 bases). The CDR3 extends over 15 amino acids. Trimming pared 6 bases from V and 4 bases from J, leaving 18 bases between. The V gene's germline CDR1 is SNHLY and CDR2 FYNNEI. The CDR3 nucleotides read TGTGCCAGCAGCTTACAGGGAATCCGAGGCACTGAAGCTTTCTTT. Translated: CASSLQGIRGTEAFF.

The J gene is TRBJ1-3, the V gene TRBV4-3; D unclear. The V end was cut by 3 bases, the J end by 8 bases, with 11 bases between. CDR1 LGHNA and CDR2 YSLEER come from the germline V gene. CDR3 length: 13 amino acids. The CDR3 DNA follows: TGCGCCAGCAGCCACCTGTCTGCGGACACCATATATTTT. Its translation: CASSHLSADTIYF.

This clonotype was recorded a few times. V gene TRBV12-3 or TRBV12-4 combines with J gene TRBJ1-1; possible D gene TRBD1, 5 bases. This CDR3 spans 12 amino acids. Trimming took off 7 bases at V and 6 bases at J, with 12 bases between the two ends. The CDR3 DNA reads as TGTGCCAGCAACGACAGCGACCCTGAAGCTTTCTTT. Translation gives CASNDSDPEAFF.

This clonotype was picked up a small number of times. The rearrangement joins TRBV2 to TRBJ1-3; tentative D call: TRBD1 (5 bases). The CDR3 is 15 amino acids. Trimming took off 7 bases at V and 0 bases at J, with 13 bases between the two ends. Germline lookup yields CDR1 SNHLY and CDR2 FYNNEI. The chain's CDR3 is CASMEEGTSGNTIYF. CDR3 DNA: TGTGCCAGCATGGAAGAAGGGACCTCTGGAAACACCATATATTTT.